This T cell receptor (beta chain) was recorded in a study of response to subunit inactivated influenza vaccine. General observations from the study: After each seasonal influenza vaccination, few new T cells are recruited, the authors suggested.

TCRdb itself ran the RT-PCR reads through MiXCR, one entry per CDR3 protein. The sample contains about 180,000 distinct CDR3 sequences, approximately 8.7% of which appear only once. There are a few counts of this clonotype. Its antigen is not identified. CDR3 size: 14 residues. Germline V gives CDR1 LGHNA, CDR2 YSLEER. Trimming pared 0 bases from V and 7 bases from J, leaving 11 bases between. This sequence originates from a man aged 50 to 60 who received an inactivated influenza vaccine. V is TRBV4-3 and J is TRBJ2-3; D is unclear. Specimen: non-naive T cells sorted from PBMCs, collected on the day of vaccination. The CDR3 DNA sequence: TGCGCCAGCAGCCAAGAAGCATCGAGACATACGCAGTATTTT. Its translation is CASSQEASRHTQYF.